This T cell receptor beta chain comes out of a study of T cell repertoires in cytomegalovirus infection. Across the whole study: TCR beta signatures that were public indicated CMV infection and matching HLA type.

TCRdb fed the reads into MiXCR, producing one record per CDR3 protein. In the table there are 250,000 to 300,000 distinct CDR3 sequences, over 20% of which are singletons. Regarding this clonotype: Antigen: not known.

Study-wide results and caveats: Predominance within the ex vivo response was attributable to HLA-C-restricted CMV-specific TCR beta clonotypes.

Sequenced: PBMCs. This clonotype originated in a human donor in good health (CMV status not recorded). Some clones in this sample may be carry-over from other donors' samples.

CDR3 nucleotides: TGTGCCACCAGTGCAGGGTCTCGGGGCAATCAGCCCCAGCATTTT. It encodes CATSAGSRGNQPQHF. This sequence joins TRBV24-1 and TRBJ1-5; D is perhaps TRBD1 (5 bases). Germline CDR1 reads KGHDR; CDR2 reads SFDVKD. The CDR3 length is 15 residues. Trimming left V 5 bases short and J 2 bases short, with 12 bases between.